A selection of T cell receptor beta chains follows, all from one sample in a study of shared clonotypes between healthy human individuals. The table came from immunoSEQ multiplex PCR; TCRdb's copy has only in-frame clones and leaves some out. The sample contains some 2 million clones, about 95% of which appear only once. Sequencing input: naive CD8+ T cells sorted from blood. These receptors came from a man between 18 and 35 years old in good health. Each CDR3 is given with its conserved first and last residue. A D gene is named only where the DNA matches it firmly. Expanded clones get a size class; other rows say once, few or many, or leave the size out.

D gene: TRBD2; CDR3 length: 15; V gene: TRBV6-5; J gene: TRBJ2-7; clone size: NA; CDR3 DNA: TGTGCCAGCAGTTATGGGACTAGCGGTACCTACGAGCAGTACTTC; CDR3 protein: CASSYGTSGTYEQYF
D gene: NA; CDR3 length: 13; V gene: TRBV7-9; J gene: TRBJ2-7; clone size: NA; CDR3 DNA: TGTGCCAGCAGCTTACCCGTAGGGTACGAGCAGTACTTC; CDR3 protein: CASSLPVGYEQYF
D gene: NA; CDR3 length: 14; V gene: TRBV10-1; J gene: TRBJ1-1; clone size: NA; CDR3 DNA: TGCGCCAGCAGTGAGGGGACTGGAAACACTGAAGCTTTCTTT; CDR3 protein: CASSEGTGNTEAFF
D gene: NA; CDR3 length: 15; V gene: TRBV5-8; J gene: TRBJ1-1; clone size: NA; CDR3 DNA: TGTGTCGGCTTAGGGGAGAAGGAACTAAACACTGAAGCTTTCTTT; CDR3 protein: CVGLGEKELNTEAFF
D gene: TRBD1; CDR3 length: 13; V gene: TRBV9; J gene: TRBJ2-7; clone size: NA; CDR3 DNA: TGTGCCAGCAGCGGACAGGGAACCTACGAGCAGTACTTC; CDR3 protein: CASSGQGTYEQYF
D gene: TRBD1; CDR3 length: 14; V gene: TRBV13; J gene: TRBJ2-7; clone size: NA; CDR3 DNA: TGTGCCAGCAGCCTGGACAGGGGTAGCTACGAGCAGTACTTC; CDR3 protein: CASSLDRGSYEQYF
D gene: NA; CDR3 length: 14; V gene: TRBV2; J gene: TRBJ1-2; clone size: NA; CDR3 DNA: TGTGCCAGCAGTGAAACAGTCAGCGTCTATGGCTACACCTTC; CDR3 protein: CASSETVSVYGYTF
D gene: TRBD2; CDR3 length: 13; V gene: TRBV27; J gene: TRBJ2-1; clone size: NA; CDR3 DNA: TGTGCCAGCGGGCTCCTAGCGGCCGATGAGCAGTTCTTC; CDR3 protein: CASGLLAADEQFF
D gene: NA; CDR3 length: 16; V gene: TRBV7-3; J gene: TRBJ2-6; clone size: NA; CDR3 DNA: TGTGCCAGCAGCCCCCCCGACAGCTCTGGGGCCAACGTCCTGACTTTC; CDR3 protein: CASSPPDSSGANVLTF
D gene: NA; CDR3 length: 13; V gene: TRBV2; J gene: TRBJ1-1; clone size: few; CDR3 DNA: TGTGCAACTAGAGGCAGAGCGAACACTGAAGCTTTCTTT; CDR3 protein: CATRGRANTEAFF
D gene: NA; CDR3 length: 15; V gene: TRBV6-6; J gene: TRBJ2-2; clone size: NA; CDR3 DNA: TGTGCCAGCAGTTACTCGATCGGCGTTCCCGGGGAGCTGTTTTTT; CDR3 protein: CASSYSIGVPGELFF
D gene: TRBD1; CDR3 length: 16; V gene: TRBV7-2; J gene: TRBJ2-3; clone size: NA; CDR3 DNA: TGTGCCAGCAGCTTAGAAGACAGGGGTAGCACAGATACGCAGTATTTT; CDR3 protein: CASSLEDRGSTDTQYF
D gene: NA; CDR3 length: 16; V gene: TRBV5-6; J gene: TRBJ2-3; clone size: NA; CDR3 DNA: TGTGCCAGCAGCCCGTGGGGGGTTGGGCGCACAGATACGCAGTATTTT; CDR3 protein: CASSPWGVGRTDTQYF
D gene: NA; CDR3 length: 14; V gene: TRBV18; J gene: TRBJ2-1; clone size: NA; CDR3 DNA: TGTGCCAGCTCACTCCTTTCGACCGGCGATGAGCAGTTCTTC; CDR3 protein: CASSLLSTGDEQFF
D gene: TRBD2; CDR3 length: 16; V gene: TRBV10-1; J gene: TRBJ2-3; clone size: NA; CDR3 DNA: TGCGCCAGCCAGTTAACCCGAACTAGCGGGGGGGATACGCAGTATTTT; CDR3 protein: CASQLTRTSGGDTQYF
D gene: NA; CDR3 length: 15; V gene: TRBV27; J gene: TRBJ1-1; clone size: NA; CDR3 DNA: TGTGCCAGCAGACCAATCGGTCCCGGGGTAACTGAAGCTTTCTTT; CDR3 protein: CASRPIGPGVTEAFF
D gene: TRBD1; CDR3 length: 13; V gene: TRBV5-6; J gene: TRBJ2-7; clone size: NA; CDR3 DNA: TGTGCCAGCAGCACCTGGACAGGCTACGAGCAGTACTTC; CDR3 protein: CASSTWTGYEQYF
D gene: NA; CDR3 length: 18; V gene: TRBV9; J gene: TRBJ2-3; clone size: NA; CDR3 DNA: TGTGCCAGCAGCGTAGTTTCGTTGGCTTCTGACCGCACAGATACGCAGTATTTT; CDR3 protein: CASSVVSLASDRTDTQYF
D gene: TRBD1; CDR3 length: 16; V gene: TRBV5-6; J gene: TRBJ1-4; clone size: NA; CDR3 DNA: TGTGCCAGCAGCTTTGGTGGGACAGGGAGGGACGAAAAACTGTTTTTT; CDR3 protein: CASSFGGTGRDEKLFF
D gene: NA; CDR3 length: 12; V gene: TRBV10-2; J gene: TRBJ2-6; clone size: NA; CDR3 DNA: TGCGCCAGCAGCTCTGGGGCCAACGTCCTGACTTTC; CDR3 protein: CASSSGANVLTF
D gene: NA; CDR3 length: 17; V gene: TRBV4-1; J gene: TRBJ2-2; clone size: NA; CDR3 DNA: TGCGCCAGCAGCCAAGAACTGCGGGGAATGAACACCGGGGAGCTGTTTTTT; CDR3 protein: CASSQELRGMNTGELFF
D gene: NA; CDR3 length: 17; V gene: TRBV7-2; J gene: TRBJ1-6; clone size: NA; CDR3 DNA: TGTGCCAGCAGCCCTAGTGAGGGGAGCTCCTATAATTCACCCCTCCACTTT; CDR3 protein: CASSPSEGSSYNSPLHF
D gene: TRBD2; CDR3 length: 14; V gene: TRBV5-6; J gene: TRBJ2-7; clone size: NA; CDR3 DNA: TGTGCCAGCAGAACAGCGGGGGGGACCTACGAGCAGTACTTC; CDR3 protein: CASRTAGGTYEQYF
D gene: NA; CDR3 length: 15; V gene: TRBV7-9; J gene: TRBJ2-7; clone size: NA; CDR3 DNA: TGTGCCAGCAGCTTAGCGGGGACGGACGTCCACGAGCAGTACTTC; CDR3 protein: CASSLAGTDVHEQYF
D gene: NA; CDR3 length: 16; V gene: TRBV7-8; J gene: TRBJ1-1; clone size: NA; CDR3 DNA: TGTGCCAGCAGCTTCATCATTGGACGGGGGGAGACTGAAGCTTTCTTT; CDR3 protein: CASSFIIGRGETEAFF
D gene: TRBD1; CDR3 length: 15; V gene: TRBV27; J gene: TRBJ2-7; clone size: NA; CDR3 DNA: TGTGCCAGCTGCCCGTTGGGGCAGGGGGCCCACGAGCAGTACTTC; CDR3 protein: CASCPLGQGAHEQYF
D gene: TRBD1; CDR3 length: 15; V gene: TRBV4-2; J gene: TRBJ1-2; clone size: NA; CDR3 DNA: TGTGCCAGCAGCCAAGAGGAACAGGGGAACTATGGCTACACCTTC; CDR3 protein: CASSQEEQGNYGYTF
D gene: NA; CDR3 length: 14; V gene: TRBV25-1; J gene: TRBJ2-3; clone size: NA; CDR3 DNA: TGTGCCAGCAGTGAAAGAGGAGGCGGTGATACGCAGTATTTT; CDR3 protein: CASSERGGGDTQYF